The T cell receptor (beta chain) under discussion was sequenced for a study of T cell repertoires in cytomegalovirus infection. Findings and limits, study-wide: In two of eight donors, the top clonotype was HLA-C-restricted CMV-specific.

From the reads, TCRdb called clonotypes with MiXCR, one entry per CDR3 protein. The repertoire holds approximately 89,000 distinct CDR3 sequences, with approximately 32% as singletons. As concerns this clonotype: Its antigen is unknown.

There are 13 residues in the CDR3. The germline V gene encodes CDR1 ENHRY and CDR2 SYGVKD. V lost 0 bases, J lost 8 bases, and 9 bases lay in between. The chain carries TRBV10-3 and TRBJ2-3; D is unclear. This clonotype was sampled from a human donor in good health (CMV status not recorded). Some clones in this sample may be carry-over from other donors' samples. The source was CD8+ T cells from cultured PBMCs, collected from culture after CMV antigen stimulation. Here the CDR3 DNA reads TGTGCCATCAGTGAGTCGACCACGGGTACGCAGTATTTT. This translates into CAISESTTGTQYF.